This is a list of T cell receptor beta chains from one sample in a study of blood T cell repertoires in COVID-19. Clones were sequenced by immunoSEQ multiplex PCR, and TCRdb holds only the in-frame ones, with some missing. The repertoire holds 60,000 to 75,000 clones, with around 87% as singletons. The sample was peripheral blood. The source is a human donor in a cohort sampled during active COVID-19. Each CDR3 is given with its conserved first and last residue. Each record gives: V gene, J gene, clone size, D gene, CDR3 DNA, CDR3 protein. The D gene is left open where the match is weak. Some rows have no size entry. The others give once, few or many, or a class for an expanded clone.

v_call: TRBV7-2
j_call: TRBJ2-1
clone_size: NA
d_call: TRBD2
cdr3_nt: TGTGCCAGCAGCTTAGGTCTAGCGGGAGGGCCACCGTGGAATGAGCAGTTCTTC
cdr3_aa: CASSLGLAGGPPWNEQFF

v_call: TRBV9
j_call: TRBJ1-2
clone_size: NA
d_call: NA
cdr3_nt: TGTGCCAGCAGCGCGACCTCTTTAGGGGACTATGGCTACACCTTC
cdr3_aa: CASSATSLGDYGYTF

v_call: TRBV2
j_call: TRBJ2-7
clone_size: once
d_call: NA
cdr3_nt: TGTGCCAGCAGTGAGGGGCTCAGCTACTCCTACGAGCAGTACTTC
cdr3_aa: CASSEGLSYSYEQYF

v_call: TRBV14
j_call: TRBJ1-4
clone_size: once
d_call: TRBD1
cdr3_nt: TGTGCCAGCAGCCAAGAAAGGGGGCGAGGTGAAAAACTGTTTTTT
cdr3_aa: CASSQERGRGEKLFF

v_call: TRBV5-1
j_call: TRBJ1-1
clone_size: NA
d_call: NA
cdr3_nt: TGCGCCAGCAGCTTGGCCGGTGGGAGCAGTCTAAATGAAGCTTTCTTT
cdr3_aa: CASSLAGGSSLNEAFF

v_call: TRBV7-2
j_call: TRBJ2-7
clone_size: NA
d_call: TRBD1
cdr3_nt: TGTGCCAGCAGCCCCGCCGGGACAGGGGCTTCAGGGCAGTACTTC
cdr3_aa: CASSPAGTGASGQYF

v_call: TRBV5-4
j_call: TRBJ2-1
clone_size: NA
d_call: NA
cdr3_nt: TGTGCCAGCTCCCCGGGTTCCTACAATGAGCAGTTCTTC
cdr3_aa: CASSPGSYNEQFF

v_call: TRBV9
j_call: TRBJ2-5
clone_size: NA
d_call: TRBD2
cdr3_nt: TGTGCCAGCAGCGTAGGTCTAGCGGGGGGGAAAGAGACCCAGTACTTC
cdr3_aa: CASSVGLAGGKETQYF

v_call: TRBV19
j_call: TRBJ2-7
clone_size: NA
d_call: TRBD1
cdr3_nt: TGTGCCAGTAGACTGTCAGGGGGCGCCTTCTCTGACGAGCAGTACTTC
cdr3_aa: CASRLSGGAFSDEQYF

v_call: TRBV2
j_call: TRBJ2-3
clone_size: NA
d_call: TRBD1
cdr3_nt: TGTGCCAGCACCCCCCACAGGGGCCCCACAGATACGCAGTATTTT
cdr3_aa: CASTPHRGPTDTQYF

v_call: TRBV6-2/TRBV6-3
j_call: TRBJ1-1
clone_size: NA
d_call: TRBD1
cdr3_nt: TGTGCCAGCAGTTACTCGCCCAGGGGGGACACTGAAGCTTTCTTT
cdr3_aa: CASSYSPRGDTEAFF

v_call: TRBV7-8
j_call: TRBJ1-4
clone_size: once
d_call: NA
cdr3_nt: TGTGCCAGCAGCCTGAGTCGACAGATAACTAATGAAAAACTGTTTTTT
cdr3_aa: CASSLSRQITNEKLFF

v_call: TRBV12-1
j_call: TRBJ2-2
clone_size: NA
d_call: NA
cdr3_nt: TGTGCCAGCAGCTTTGGGCGTAGGGGGCGGTATCACGGGGAGCTGTTTTTT
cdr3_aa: CASSFGRRGRYHGELFF

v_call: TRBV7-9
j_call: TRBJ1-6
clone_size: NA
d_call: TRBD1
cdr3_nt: TGTGCCAGCAGGACAGGGAGTTCACCCCTCCACTTT
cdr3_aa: CASRTGSSPLHF

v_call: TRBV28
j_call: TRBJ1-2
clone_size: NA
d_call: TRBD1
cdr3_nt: TGTGCCAGCAGTCGGGACAGCCTTAACTATGGCTACACCTTC
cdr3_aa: CASSRDSLNYGYTF

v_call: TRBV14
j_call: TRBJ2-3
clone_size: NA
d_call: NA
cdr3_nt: TGTGCCAGCAGCCAAGATAGGTTTATGGAGGGGCATAAGGCAGATACGCAGTATTTT
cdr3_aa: CASSQDRFMEGHKADTQYF

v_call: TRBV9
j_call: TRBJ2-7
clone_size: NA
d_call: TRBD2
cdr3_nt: TGTGCCAGCAACCCACTCGGGGGAGGGGACGAGCAGTACTTC
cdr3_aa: CASNPLGGGDEQYF

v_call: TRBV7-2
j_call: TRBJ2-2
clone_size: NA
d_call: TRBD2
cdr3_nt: TGTGCCAGCAGCTCTAGGGGGCTAGCGGGAGGAACCGGGGAGCTGTTTTTT
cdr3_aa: CASSSRGLAGGTGELFF

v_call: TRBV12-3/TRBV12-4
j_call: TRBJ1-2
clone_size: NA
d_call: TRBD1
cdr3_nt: TGTGCCAGCAGTTTGACAGGGTATAGTGGCTACACCTTC
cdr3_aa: CASSLTGYSGYTF

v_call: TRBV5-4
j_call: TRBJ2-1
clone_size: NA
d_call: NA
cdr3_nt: TGTGCCAGCAGCTGGGGGCTTAACTACAATGAGCAGTTCTTC
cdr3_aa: CASSWGLNYNEQFF

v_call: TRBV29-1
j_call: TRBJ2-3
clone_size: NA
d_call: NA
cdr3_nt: TGCAGCGTTGCGAGCACAGATACGCAGTATTTT
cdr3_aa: CSVASTDTQYF

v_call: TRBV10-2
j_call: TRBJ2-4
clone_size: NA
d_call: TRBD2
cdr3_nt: TGCGCCAGCAGCGTCGCGGGACTAGCGGGAGGCAAGGTCAAAAACATTCAGTACTTC
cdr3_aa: CASSVAGLAGGKVKNIQYF

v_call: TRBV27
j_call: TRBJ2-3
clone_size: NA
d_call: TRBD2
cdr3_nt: TGTGCCAGCAGTCTAGCGGGGAACCGGGCAGATACGCAGTATTTT
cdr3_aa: CASSLAGNRADTQYF

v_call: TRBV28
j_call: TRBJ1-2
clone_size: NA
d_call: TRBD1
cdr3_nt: TGTGCCAGCAGTTTATGGAGGGACAGGACCTCTAACTATGGCTACACCTTC
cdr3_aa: CASSLWRDRTSNYGYTF

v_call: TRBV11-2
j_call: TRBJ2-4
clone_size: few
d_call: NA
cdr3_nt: TGTGCCAGCAGCTTAGATCGAGGCAGGGGATCAGCCAAAAACATTCAGTACTTC
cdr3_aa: CASSLDRGRGSAKNIQYF

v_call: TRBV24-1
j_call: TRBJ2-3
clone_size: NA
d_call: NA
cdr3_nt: TGTGCCACCAGTGATTATAGGAGGGGCACAGATACGCAGTATTTT
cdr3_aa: CATSDYRRGTDTQYF

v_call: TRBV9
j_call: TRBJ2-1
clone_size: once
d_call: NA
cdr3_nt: TGTGCCAGCAGCGTAGCGGGTGCCTCCTACAATGAGCAGTTCTTC
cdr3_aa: CASSVAGASYNEQFF

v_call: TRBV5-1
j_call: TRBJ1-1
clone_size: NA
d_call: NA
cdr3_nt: TGCGCCAGCAGCTTCGACAGCCTGGCTGAAGCTTTCTTT
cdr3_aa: CASSFDSLAEAFF

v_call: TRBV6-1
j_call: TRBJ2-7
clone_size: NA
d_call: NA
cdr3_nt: TGTGCCAGCAGTGACGGACCGGGGGTGGACGAGCAGTACTTC
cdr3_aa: CASSDGPGVDEQYF